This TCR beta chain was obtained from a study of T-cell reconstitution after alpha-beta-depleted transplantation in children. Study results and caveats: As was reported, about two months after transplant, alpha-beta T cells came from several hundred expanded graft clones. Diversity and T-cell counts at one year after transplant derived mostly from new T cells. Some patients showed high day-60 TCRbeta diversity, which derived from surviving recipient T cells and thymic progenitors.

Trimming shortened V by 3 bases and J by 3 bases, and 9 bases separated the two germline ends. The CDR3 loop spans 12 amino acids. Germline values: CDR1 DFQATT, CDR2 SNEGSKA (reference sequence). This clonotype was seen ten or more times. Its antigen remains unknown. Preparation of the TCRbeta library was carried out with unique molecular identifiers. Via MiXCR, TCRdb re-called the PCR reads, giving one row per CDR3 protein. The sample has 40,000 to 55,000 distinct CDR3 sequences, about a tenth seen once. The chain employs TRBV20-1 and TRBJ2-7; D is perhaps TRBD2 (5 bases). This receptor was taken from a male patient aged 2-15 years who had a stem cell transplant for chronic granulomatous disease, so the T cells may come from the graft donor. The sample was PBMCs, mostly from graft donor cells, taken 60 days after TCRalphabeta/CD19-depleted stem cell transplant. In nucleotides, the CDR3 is TGCAGTGCTAGCCCCGACTACTACGAGCAGTACTTC. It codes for CSASPDYYEQYF.